Here is one TCR beta chain with its context. This sample was included in a study of CD8 T cells in Susac syndrome. Random-hexamer reverse transcription was applied to 0.5 to 1 ug RNA. TCRdb reprocessed the immunoSEQ multiplex PCR reads via MiXCR and lists one record per CDR3 protein. This sample has about 170,000 distinct CDR3 sequences, with 95% to 97% found just once. The CDR3 extends over 15 amino acids. Germline CDR1 reads SGHRS; CDR2 reads YFSETQ. The V and J ends lost 0 bases and 9 bases respectively, with 13 bases between them. The receptor comes from a human donor with Susac syndrome. The J gene is TRBJ1-6, the V gene TRBV5-1; the D is unclear. The sample taken for sequencing was CD4+ T cells from PBMCs. DNA of the CDR3: TGCGCCAGCAGCTTGGGGTCGGGCAGTTCTTCACCCCTCCACTTT. This codes for CASSLGSGSSSPLHF.